This TCR beta chain was profiled in a study of shared clonotypes between healthy human individuals (dated by TCRdb to 2018 to 2020). About the full investigation: The cohort comprised a couple of women and three men aged 18 to 49 years. For each donor, CD4 naive and CD4 memory were each run on three plates, CD8 naive on two plates, and CD8 memory on one plate. The study deeply sequenced blood TCR repertoires of about 5 healthy adults to estimate repertoire size and the extent of clonotype sharing between individuals. Libraries were prepared and TCR repertoires were sequenced by different laboratories using diverse techniques, in order to increase sequencing depth and limit assay-specific biases. Per donor, leukapheresis produced somewhere between about 0.94 and 8.9 billion PBMCs. The study at large found these results: Sharing across four donors was observed for around 5% of naive CD4, less than 4% of naive CD8, over 2% of memory CD4, and about 0.4% of memory CD8 clonotypes. Compared with non-shared clonotypes, the clonotypes found in all four sorted-subset donors had higher generation probabilities. Based on pairwise subsampling, the degree of clonotype sharing among donors was expected to be affected by sequencing depth. Estimated clonotype richness was generally larger for naive than for memory subsets. Only blood was sampled, and tissue TCR repertoires likely differ from those in blood. The genetic and exposure-history diversity represented was limited by the small number of donors. Even with the large sequencing depth, rarefaction of the sorted-subset datasets indicated that sequencing was incomplete.

From the cysteine through the phenylalanine, the CDR3 covers 15 amino acids. Just CDR3 DNA is preserved here, 45 bases in frame from base 1. Between the V and J ends, shortened by 6 bases and 2 bases respectively, the junction contains 17 bases. Taken from the germline V gene (reference sequence), the CDR1 and CDR2 loops are MNHEY and SMNVEV. Of note for this clone: This receptor's antigen is unknown. The sample holds no much larger clone one base away, and base qualities are not on file.

CD8 naive samples were CD45RO-negative cells positively selected for CCR7, giving a CD45RA+CCR7+ population that excluded TemRA cells. The donors were healthy, HIV-negative adults with no recently reported acute infections or vaccinations. Every donor was a Caucasian adult living in Nashville, Tennessee, USA. Blood was obtained by leukapheresis, after which PBMCs were separated by Ficoll-Histopaque density gradient centrifugation and cryopreserved in liquid nitrogen vapor phase. Purity and quantity of every magnetically sorted T cell population were checked by analytical flow cytometry. From each sorted fraction, genomic DNA was isolated and quantified by UV absorbance on a Nanodrop 2000c. Using the deep immunoSEQ assay, TCR CDR3 regions were amplified from genomic DNA by multiplex PCR. Extracted genomic DNA from each cell subset was distributed evenly across all wells of several immunoSEQ 96-well plates, and each plate was treated as a replicate. Each replicate PCR for sorted subsets received 200 ng genomic DNA, equal to about 30,000 T cell genomes. The purified libraries were quantified using a Qubit 3.0 fluorometer, sized with a Bioanalyzer 2100, and then quantified again using the KAPA Library Quantification kit. Each immunoSEQ 96-well plate was sequenced on its own single-read 150-cycle Illumina NextSeq 550 flow cell. The study's processing was this. Because the immunoSEQ output held only junctional sequences and lacked quality scores, the filtering could not match the filtering applied to full-length reads. Sequences were annotated with PyIR, a Python wrapper for IgBLAST v1.9, and V/J genes and CDR3 were assigned using IMGT germline references. Reads were removed for weak V/J assignments (E-value above 1e-6), missing CDR3, stop codons, out-of-frame junctions, or ambiguous translated residues. V3J clonotypes were defined by identical inferred V gene, J gene, and CDR3 amino acid sequence. The percentage overlap between two repertoires was calculated by dividing the number of shared unique clonotypes by the size of the smaller repertoire. Three approaches were used to assess repertoire richness: RTK rarefaction, the Chao1 estimator, and Recon v2.1 estimates of unobserved clonotypes. OLGA was used to compute generation probabilities for all TCRbeta clonotypes that the gDNA method yielded from a few donors. TCRdb's version of the immuneACCESS table is confined to in-frame rearrangements and falls short of the full clone set. An unresolved V gene accounts for under half of the shortfall where checked; the remainder is of unknown origin. V, J and clone size reflect that table, while D and trimming were determined from the DNA. For this sample there are about 2.1 million clones; about 93% appear just once. The top ten constitute about 1.8% of the sample.

The sequence derives from a man between 18 and 35 years old in good health. Some clones in this sample may be carry-over from other donors' samples. Sequencing was done on a sample of naive CD8+ T cells from PBMCs. The cell subset or site label corresponds to: CD45RA+CCR7+. The chain joins TRBV27 to TRBJ2-7; the D region may be TRBD1 or TRBD2, each matching 5 bases equally. The CDR3 in this case is CASRDGTETTYEQYF. The DNA is as follows: TGTGCCAGCAGGGACGGGACGGAGACTACCTACGAGCAGTACTTC.